Following are 16 T cell receptor beta chains from one sample sequenced in a study of regulatory T cells in long-lasting Graves disease. The time point denotes: persistent/refractory GD, antithyroid drugs over 5 years with positive TRAb. PBMCs provided the RNA from which the TCR library was made. Sequencing libraries for TCR beta were prepared with iRepertoire HTBI primers and Arm-PCR of CDR3 regions. In TCRdb, the multiplex PCR reads were re-called with MiXCR into one record per CDR3 protein. Here the sample spans about 660,000 distinct CDR3 sequences, approximately 29% being singletons. This material consisted of peripheral blood mononuclear cells (PBMCs), taken when the disease was refractory, from a patient treated with antithyroid drugs. The receptors come from a female donor with Graves disease.

V gene TRBV5-4 combines with J gene TRBJ1-4, with D unclear. Looked up from germline, CDR1 is SGHNT and CDR2 is YYREEE (reference sequence). This CDR3 has 15 amino acids. Trimming pared 0 bases from V and 6 bases from J, leaving 12 bases between. CDR3 amino acids: CASSLEGPPDEKLFF. The CDR3 DNA reads TGTGCCAGCAGCTTGGAGGGTCCCCCGGATGAAAAACTGTTTTTT. The complete variable domain, with remaining parts taken from reference TRBV5-4 and TRBJ1-4, reads ETGVTQSPTHLIKTRGQQVTLRCSSQSGHNTVSWYQQALGQGPQFIFQYYREEENGRGNFPPRFSGLQFPNYSSELNVNALELDDSALYLCASSLEGPPDEKLFFGSGTQLSVL.

This chain's CDR3 is CASSDPGGLYEQYF. CDR3 bases: TGTGCCAGCAGTGACCCAGGGGGGCTCTACGAGCAGTACTTC. V and J are TRBV6-1 and TRBJ2-7; D is possibly TRBD1 (7 bases). V shed 3 bases and J shed 3 bases, with 12 bases lying between them. Germline V CDR1 and CDR2: MNHNS, SASEGT. The CDR3 length is 14 residues.

This clonotype was recorded a few times. The V call is TRBV11-2, the J call TRBJ2-7; D may be TRBD1 or TRBD2 (5 bases each). Trimming left V 0 bases short and J 11 bases short, with 11 bases between. CDR1 and CDR2 (germline): SGHAT, FQNNGV. The CDR3 totals 12 residues. Here the CDR3 reads CASSLDLWGKYF. The DNA for the CDR3 is TGTGCCAGCAGCTTAGATCTATGGGGGAAGTACTTC.

In regard to this clonotype: This may be a read error, as it is one base from a much larger clone. The chain carries TRBV11-2 and TRBJ2-5; 11 bases are a match to TRBD2. CDR1 SGHAT and CDR2 FQNNGV come from the germline V gene. The CDR3 has 16 residues. The CDR3 protein is CASSKSRLAGREAQYF. Here the CDR3 DNA reads TGTGCCAGCAGCAAAAGCAGACTAGCGGGGAGAGAGGCCCAGTACTTC.

As concerns this clonotype: Being one base from a much bigger clone, this may be a read error. This rearrangement joins TRBV2 to TRBJ1-1; D ambiguous. Germline loops: CDR1 SNHLY, CDR2 FYNNEI. This CDR3 is built from 14 residues. The CDR3 coding sequence is TGTGCCGGCAGTGCTAGGACTCTGAACACTGAAGCTTTCTTT. It translates to CAGSARTLNTEAFF.

This clonotype was recorded a few times. This rearrangement joins TRBV6-5 to TRBJ2-7, with D unclear. Germline lookup yields CDR1 MNHEY and CDR2 SVGAGI. The V gene lost 3 bases and the J gene lost 5 bases, with 11 bases spanning the gap. The CDR3 spans 13 residues. CDR3 bases: TGTGCCAGCAGTTATGTTCAGGAAAACGAGCAGTACTTC. Translated, it gives CASSYVQENEQYF.

There are a few counts of this clonotype. The chain joins TRBV6-2 or TRBV6-3 to TRBJ1-2; TRBD1 is a possible D gene (5 bases). The CDR3 is made up of 15 amino acids. Trimming left V 5 bases short and J 8 bases short, with 21 bases between. From germline, CDR1 is MNHEY and CDR2 SVGEGT. DNA of the CDR3: TGTGCCAGCAGTGAACGACCGGGGACCCGCTACGGCTACACCTTC. Its protein product is CASSERPGTRYGYTF.

This clonotype was seen many times. The V gene is TRBV3-1, the J gene TRBJ2-3; D possibly corresponds to TRBD2 (5 bases). The CDR3 extends over 13 amino acids. The V gene lost 1 base and the J gene lost 4 bases, with 6 bases spanning the gap. Germline CDR1 LGHDT, CDR2 YNNKEL (reference sequence). CDR3 in amino acids: CASSQVEADTQYF. The CDR3 DNA follows: TGTGCCAGCAGCCAAGTGGAGGCAGATACGCAGTATTTT.

This clonotype was observed a handful of times. The rearrangement links TRBV12-3 or TRBV12-4 to TRBJ2-7; maybe TRBD1 (6 bases). CDR3 length: 16 residues. Trimming shortened V by 2 bases and J by 0 bases, and 14 bases separated the two germline ends. The CDR3 here is CASSLIGQGPSYEQYF. The CDR3 region has the DNA TGTGCCAGCAGTTTAATAGGGCAGGGGCCCTCCTACGAGCAGTACTTC.

This rearrangement joins TRBV6-5 to TRBJ2-2; perhaps TRBD1 as D (6 bases). V lost 2 bases and J lost 7, with 14 bases in between. Germline-derived CDR1 and CDR2 are MNHEY and SVGAGI. CDR3 length: 15 residues. CDR3 loop: CASSYVQGRDGELFF. The CDR3 DNA reads TGTGCCAGCAGTTACGTACAGGGAAGGGACGGGGAGCTGTTTTTT.

The chain employs TRBV20-1 and TRBJ2-3, with TRBD2 as a possible D gene (5 bases). The CDR3 totals 13 residues. Deletions cut 6 bases from V and 0 bases from J, with 10 bases between. Germline lookup yields CDR1 DFQATT and CDR2 SNEGSKA (reference sequence). CDR3 in amino acids: CSARGFSTDTQYF. CDR3 bases: TGCAGTGCCCGGGGATTTAGCACAGATACGCAGTATTTT.

The gene calls are TRBV10-3 and TRBJ1-2; 7 bases map to TRBD1. The CDR3 consists of 13 residues. CDR1 is ENHRY and CDR2 is SYGVKD in the germline V gene. V lost 5 bases and J lost 4; bases outside the gene matches: 4. The CDR3 DNA reads as TGTGCCATCAGTTGGGACAGAACCTATGGCTACACCTTC. Its translation: CAISWDRTYGYTF.

This clonotype was counted at least ten times. The CDR3 loop reads CASGFRYEKLFF. CDR3 sequence (DNA): TGTGCCAGCGGGTTCCGTTATGAAAAACTGTTTTTT. The chain links TRBV28 to TRBJ1-4; no definite D call. Per the germline V gene, CDR1 is MDHEN and CDR2 is SYDVKM. Trimming took off 8 bases at V and 6 bases at J, with 10 bases between the two ends. There are 12 residues in the CDR3.

Many counts were recorded for this clonotype. The rearrangement joins TRBV28 to TRBJ2-7, with 14 bases lining up with TRBD2. The trim removed 6 bases at V and 6 bases at J, leaving 13 bases unmatched. The length of the CDR3 is 17 residues. The germline V gene encodes CDR1 MDHEN and CDR2 SYDVKM. Here the CDR3 reads CASRAPLGLAGAGEQYF. Written as DNA, the CDR3 is TGTGCCAGCAGGGCCCCGCTGGGACTAGCGGGAGCTGGCGAGCAGTACTTC.

The table lists this clonotype with a few counts. CDR3 nucleotides: TGCAGTGCTAGAGATCGGGCGGGAGGCCAAACAGATACGCAGTATTTT. This encodes CSARDRAGGQTDTQYF. The chain links TRBV20-1 to TRBJ2-3; 8 nucleotides agree with TRBD2. After removal of 0 bases from V and 3 bases from J, the junction contained 8 bases not matched to a gene. This CDR3 is built from 16 residues. CDR1 and CDR2 from the germline V gene are DFQATT and SNEGSKA (reference sequence).

The V call is TRBV7-9, the J call TRBJ1-3, with unresolved D. V shed 9 bases and J shed 0 bases, with 9 bases lying between them. Looked up from germline, CDR1 is SEHNR and CDR2 is FQNEAQ (reference sequence). This CDR3 region has 13 residues. The CDR3 DNA follows: TGTGCCAGTATGACAAGCTCTGGAAACACCATATATTTT. Protein sequence: CASMTSSGNTIYF.